Below, 3 T cell receptor beta chains from the same sample are listed, as sequenced in a study of beta chain features in type 1 diabetes. Study observations and caveats: In all four CD4+ subsets, TCRB CDR3 length was significantly, moderately reduced in type 1 diabetes.

For these TCRs, the target antigens are not known. cDNA synthesis used the whole RNA isolate, giving expressed TCRB sequences. The repertoire was sequenced with immunoSEQ multiplex PCR; TCRdb's copy has only in-frame clones and lacks some. Of around 150,000 clones in the sample, roughly 60% were seen once. Sequenced input: naive CD4+ T cells from blood. These receptors were collected from a man in his thirties or forties with type 1 diabetes.

The rearrangement uses TRBV5-6 and TRBJ2-1; D is undetermined. The V end was cut by 3 bases, the J end by 0 bases, with 13 bases between. The CDR3 has 16 amino acids. From germline, CDR1 is SGHDT and CDR2 YYEEEE. For the CDR3, the DNA is TGTGCCAGCAGCTCTGGGGTCACGAGCTCCTACAATGAGCAGTTCTTC. This codes for CASSSGVTSSYNEQFF.

The gene calls are TRBV5-4 and TRBJ2-5; 12 nucleotides match TRBD2. V was clipped by 3 bases and J by 5 bases; unmatched bases: 8. CDR3 length: 16 amino acids. Germline V gene data show CDR1 as SGHNT and CDR2 as YYREEE (reference sequence). The CDR3 nucleotides read TGTGCCAGCAGCTATTCAGGACTAGCGGGGATCGAGACCCAGTACTTC. This sequence encodes CASSYSGLAGIETQYF.

This clone occurred a few times. DNA for the CDR3: TGCAGTGCCAGGGACCAGTACGAGCAGTACTTC. It codes for CSARDQYEQYF. V is TRBV20-1 and J is TRBJ2-7, with D possibly called TRBD1 or TRBD2 (5 bases each). In germline, CDR1 is DFQATT, CDR2 SNEGSKA (reference sequence). The V gene lost 6 bases and the J gene lost 4 bases, with 10 bases spanning the gap. The CDR3 length is 11 residues.